This TCR beta chain was sequenced during a study of blood T cells in healthy people across ages. Whole-study results and caveats: PBMCs left unsorted prevented a conclusive naive versus antigen-experienced comparison.

For this clonotype: Its antigen is as yet unknown.

The authors ran a second PCR of roughly 6 to 12 cycles using a sample-barcoded 5' primer and a J-beta primer mix. One entry per CDR3 protein results from TCRdb running MiXCR on the 5' RACE reads. Counted here are fewer than 1,200,000 distinct CDR3 sequences, approximately 26% occurring once; the ten biggest clones make up about 0.72%. The data were also submitted as part of a second study, on T cells of mothers and their children.

Sample: blood. This receptor was obtained from a girl aged 2-9 years in good health.

The CDR3 reads CASSTGLARSTDTQYF. CDR3 bases: TGTGCCAGCAGCACGGGACTAGCGAGAAGCACAGATACGCAGTATTTT. This chain joins TRBV5-4 and TRBJ2-3, with 10 bases identical to TRBD2. This CDR3 region has 16 residues. The V gene's germline CDR1 is SGHNT and CDR2 YYREEE (reference sequence). Losses at the gene ends were 4 bases for V and 0 bases for J; bases not matched to a gene: 5. Full variable domain (missing parts from reference TRBV5-4 and TRBJ2-3): ETGVTQSPTHLIKTRGQQVTLRCSSQSGHNTVSWYQQALGQGPQFIFQYYREEENGRGNFPPRFSGLQFPNYSSELNVNALELDDSALYLCASSTGLARSTDTQYFGPGTRLTVL.